What follows are 24 T cell receptor beta chains derived from one specimen sequenced in a study of tumor-infiltrating lymphocytes in primary liver carcinoma. From unsorted bulk tissue weighing roughly 17-31 mg, DNA and RNA were co-extracted. Synthesis of TCR beta cDNA was carried out from about 540 ng total RNA with a constant-region primer. ARM-PCR, slightly modified, supplied the TCR beta libraries through three nested multiplex PCR rounds. The study ran its first two PCR rounds for approximately 10 cycles each, using TRBV1-TRBV30 forward primers and a C-beta reverse primer. TCRdb re-called the multiplex PCR reads through MiXCR, storing one row per CDR3 protein. The sample holds some 120,000 distinct CDR3 sequences, 55% to 75% seen once. The specimen sequenced was liver tumor tissue from sampling region 3. As to subset: tumor region T3, left-lateral pole. The receptors here all came from a woman aged 60-75 years with primary liver carcinoma and hepatitis B virus infection.

As regards this clonotype: One end of the junction varies from germline; a read error may be responsible. The J gene is TRBJ2-7, the V gene TRBV4-2, with 16 bases lining up with TRBD2. This CDR3 has 16 amino acids. The germline V gene encodes CDR1 LGHNA and CDR2 YNFKEQ. The CDR3 DNA is TGTGCCATCAGCCTCGGGACTAGCGGGAGGGTCAACGGGCAATACTTC. This codes for CAISLGTSGRVNGQYF.

Notes on this clonotype: This could be a read error, since a much larger clone is one nucleotide away. In nucleotides, the CDR3 is TGCGCCAGCAGCATAGGAGGAGGGACGCGGTACACTGAAGCTTTCTTT. This sequence encodes CASSIGGGTRYTEAFF. This chain joins TRBV5-1 and TRBJ1-1, with D possibly being TRBD1 (5 bases). The germline gives CDR1 SGHRS, CDR2 YFSETQ. V lost 4 bases and J 3 bases, leaving 19 bases between the germline ends. This CDR3 has 16 residues. Full variable domain (rest looked up from reference TRBV5-1 and TRBJ1-1): KAGVTQTPRYLIKTRGQQVTLSCSPISGHRSVSWYQQTPGQGLQFLFEYFSETQRNKGNFPGRFSGRQFSNSRSEMNVSTLELGDSALYLCASSIGGGTRYTEAFFGQGTRLTVV.

Details on this clonotype: This may be a read error: a much more frequent sequence differs by one nucleotide. The chain uses TRBV4-1 and TRBJ2-2; 11 positions match TRBD2. Germline V gene sequence: CDR1 MGHRA, CDR2 YSYEKL. J was trimmed by 7 bases and V by 4 bases; bases with no gene match: 11. There are 17 residues in the CDR3. The CDR3 is CASSLEGSGRVGGELFF. The CDR3 DNA reads TGCGCCAGCAGCCTTGAGGGTAGCGGGAGGGTTGGCGGGGAGCTGTTTTTT.

The chain has TRBV20-1 and TRBJ2-1, with 13 bases identical to TRBD2. Germline V CDR1 and CDR2: DFQATT, SNEGSKA (reference sequence). The CDR3 sequence is 18 residues long. The V segment lost 6 bases and the J segment 4 bases; nucleotides outside the gene matches: 15. This CDR3 reads CSAPGGQGTSGTYNEQFF. DNA of the CDR3: TGCAGTGCCCCCGGGGGACAGGGGACTAGCGGGACTTACAATGAGCAGTTCTTC.

This clonotype has a count of ten or more. The V gene is TRBV12-3 or TRBV12-4, the J gene TRBJ2-3; 8 bases align to TRBD1. Trimming at V came to 5 bases and at J to 4 bases, leaving 5 bases not matched to a gene. The CDR3 loop spans 14 amino acids. The CDR3 spells CASSPGGVADTQYF. CDR3 DNA sequence: TGTGCCAGCAGTCCAGGGGGCGTCGCAGATACGCAGTATTTT.

The sample holds a few counts of this clonotype. The genes are TRBV5-1 and TRBJ2-7; TRBD1 might be the D (5 bases). CDR3 length equals 15 residues. Trimming stripped 2 bases from V and 0 bases from J, with 12 bases between. From germline, CDR1 is SGHRS and CDR2 YFSETQ. CDR3 amino acids: CASSLLIQASYEQYF. The CDR3 DNA reads TGCGCCAGCAGCTTACTCATACAGGCCTCCTACGAGCAGTACTTC.

The chain carries TRBV28 and TRBJ1-2; no clear D. Looked up from germline, CDR1 is MDHEN and CDR2 is SYDVKM. The CDR3 runs 13 residues. Between the trimmed V and J ends, which lost 10 bases and 0 bases, there was a span of 12 bases. CDR3 sequence: CATREPSNYGYTF. CDR3 nucleotide sequence: TGTGCCACCAGAGAGCCCTCTAACTATGGCTACACCTTC.

As for this clonotype: A clone one base away is much larger, so this may be a read error. The chain combines TRBV7-8 with TRBJ1-1; no firm D call. In germline, CDR1 is SGHVS, CDR2 FQNEAQ. The CDR3 runs 14 residues. CDR3 sequence: CANSLDLRNTEAFF. CDR3 sequence (DNA): TGTGCCAACAGCTTAGATCTCCGGAACACTGAAGCTTTCTTT.

A few counts support this clonotype. This sequence may be a read error, since a much larger clone differs from it by one base. The rearrangement joins TRBV6-5 to TRBJ1-2; no clear D gene. The CDR3 totals 15 residues. The V gene lost 2 bases and the J gene lost 6 bases, with 16 bases spanning the gap. Per germline, CDR1 MNHEY and CDR2 SVGAGI. As DNA, the CDR3 is TGTGCCAGCAGTTACCCACCAGACAAAGCAGATGGCTACACCTTC. Its protein is CASSYPPDKADGYTF.

In the case of this clonotype: A much larger clone sits a single nucleotide away, making a read error possible. Likely a read error: the CDR3 ends without its conserved phenylalanine or tryptophan. This rearrangement joins TRBV5-1 to TRBJ2-1; TRBD2 aligns across 16 bases. Germline loops: CDR1 SGHRS, CDR2 YFSETQ. CDR3 length equals 19 residues. The V gene end was trimmed by 2 bases and the J gene end by 3 bases; junction bases not matched to a gene: 8. Here the CDR3 DNA reads TGCGCCAGCAGCTTCTCAGGGACTAGCGGGAGGGTAGACTACAATGAGCAGTTCTTG. Encoded protein: CASSFSGTSGRVDYNEQFL.

The chain is built from TRBV10-2 and TRBJ2-7; TRBD2 matches 12 bases. V trimming: 11 bases; J trimming: 7 bases; junction bases outside the gene matches: 21. CDR1 and CDR2 from the germline V gene are WSHSY and SAAADI. The CDR3 has 17 residues. The CDR3 spells CAGTGLAGTAWIQEQYF. DNA for the CDR3: TGCGCCGGCACGGGACTAGCGGGCACGGCCTGGATACAGGAGCAGTACTTC.

This clonotype was seen many times. CDR3 nucleotides: TGTGCCAGCCGACCGGGACAGAACTCCTACGAGCAGTACTTC. Amino acid sequence: CASRPGQNSYEQYF. This chain connects TRBV14 to TRBJ2-7; 7 bases fit TRBD1. The CDR3 loop spans 14 amino acids. Per germline, CDR1 SGHDN and CDR2 FVKESK. Trimming cost V 8 bases and J 0 bases; bases outside gene matches: 7.

In this sample, this clonotype turned up many times. The chain employs TRBV6-5 and TRBJ2-5; D is possibly TRBD2 (6 bases). Germline V gene data show CDR1 as MNHEY and CDR2 as SVGAGI. The ends were cut back, 8 bases at V and 5 bases at J, with 18 bases in the middle. The CDR3 loop spans 14 amino acids. The CDR3 region is CASRRAQVAETQYF. The CDR3 DNA follows: TGTGCCAGCCGGAGGGCGCAGGTGGCGGAGACCCAGTACTTC.

The gene calls are TRBV29-1 and TRBJ2-1, with D unclear. CDR3 length: 16 residues. The germline CDR1 and CDR2 sequences are SQVTM and ANQGSEA. Trimming cost V 2 bases and J 1 base, with 15 bases left between them. Written as DNA, the CDR3 is TGCAGCGTTGAAACCAAGACAAGCGTTTCCTACAATGAGCAGTTCTTC. Encoded protein: CSVETKTSVSYNEQFF.

On this clonotype: Sequence at one end of the junction differs from germline and may be a read error. The chain combines TRBV12-3 or TRBV12-4 with TRBJ2-3; weak D call: TRBD2 (5 bases). The CDR3 sequence is 14 residues long. The CDR3 nucleotides read TGTGTCAGCAGTTTCTCCGGAGGCACAGATACGCAATATTTT. Its translation is CVSSFSGGTDTQYF.

About this clonotype itself: This may stem from a read error, because a much larger clone lies one nucleotide away. In this CDR3 the conserved last residue, phenylalanine or tryptophan, is missing, so a read error is likely. The chain links TRBV12-3 or TRBV12-4 to TRBJ2-1, with 9 bases aligning to TRBD2. The CDR3 runs 14 residues. The ends lost 10 bases at V and 5 bases at J; junction bases unmatched: 9. CDR3: CATPGASGNNEQFL. The CDR3 DNA is TGTGCCACCCCAGGCGCTAGCGGGAACAATGAGCAGTTCCTC.

Turning to this clonotype: With a much larger clone just one base away, this may be a read error. CDR3 bases: TGCGCCAGCAGCTTGGGACAGGCTGGCACTGAAACTTTCTTT. It yields the protein CASSLGQAGTETFF. The chain uses TRBV5-1 and TRBJ1-1; possibly TRBD1 for D (6 bases). The V gene's germline CDR1 is SGHRS and CDR2 YFSETQ. The CDR3 spans 14 residues.

As for this clonotype: Germline is not matched at one junction end, which may reflect a read error. V and J are TRBV5-3 and TRBJ2-1, with unresolved D. TRBV5-3 carries the ORF label, with uncertain function. There are 15 residues in the CDR3. The CDR3 loop is CTRSPDRSSYNEQFF. The CDR3 coding sequence is TGTACCAGAAGCCCAGATAGGAGCTCATACAATGAGCAGTTCTTC.

The chain links TRBV5-1 to TRBJ2-3; TRBD2 matches at 9 bases. The CDR3 runs to 15 residues. CDR1 and CDR2 (germline): SGHRS, YFSETQ. The J segment lost 5 bases and the V segment lost 5 bases, leaving 9 bases of the junction unmatched. CDR3 bases: TGCGCCAGCAGTGGCGGGAGGGCTGACCTAGATACGCAGTATTTT. Protein product: CASSGGRADLDTQYF.

With respect to this clonotype: One end of the junction is discordant with germline, which a read error may explain. CDR3 bases: TGTGCCAGCGGCAGACTTGGACAGGGATACGAGCAATACTTC. This translates into CASGRLGQGYEQYF. V and J are TRBV11-3 and TRBJ2-7; 8 nucleotides align to TRBD1. Germline CDR1 reads SGHNT; CDR2 reads YENEEA. This CDR3 region has 14 residues.

Notes on this clonotype: This CDR3 fails to terminate in the conserved phenylalanine or tryptophan, so it likely reflects a read error. The rearrangement links TRBV29-1 to TRBJ2-4; D may match TRBD1 or TRBD2 (5 bases each). CDR3 length equals 13 residues. From germline, CDR1 is SQVTM and CDR2 ANQGSEA. In DNA, the CDR3 is TGCAGTGTTGAACACGGGGCCCGAAACATTCAGTACCTC. It yields the protein CSVEHGARNIQYL.

The chain is built from TRBV19 and TRBJ2-3; 13 bases align to TRBD2. Germline V gene lookup returns CDR1 LNHDA and CDR2 SQIVND (reference sequence). The V segment lost 7 bases and the J segment 4 bases; nucleotides outside the gene matches: 14. The CDR3 sequence is 18 residues long. The CDR3 protein is CASTPNRLAGGLADTQYF. The DNA for the CDR3 is TGTGCCAGTACCCCCAACCGACTAGCGGGAGGCTTGGCAGATACGCAGTATTTT.

This clonotype was detected many times. This chain links TRBV4-1 with TRBJ1-3; TRBD1 agrees at 9 bases. The CDR3 extends over 18 amino acids. CDR1 is MGHRA, CDR2 YSYEKL, per germline. V lost 4 bases to trimming and J lost 2 bases; unmatched junction nucleotides: 12. The CDR3 loop is CASSPSGQGGLAGNTIYF. Written as DNA, the CDR3 is TGCGCCAGCAGCCCCTCGGGACAGGGAGGTTTGGCTGGAAACACCATATATTTT.

The chain uses TRBV29-1 and TRBJ2-1; 9 bases are a match to TRBD2. Germline CDR1 is SQVTM and CDR2 is ANQGSEA. The CDR3 length is 13 residues. The ends lost 8 bases at V and 9 bases at J; junction bases unmatched: 11. The CDR3 coding sequence is TGCAGCACTAAAGCGGGGGGTTTCGTTGAGCAGTTCTTC. Encoded protein: CSTKAGGFVEQFF.